Listed below are T cell receptor beta chains from one sample, sequenced in a study of cytomegalovirus exposure and HLA in healthy donors. Sequencing used immunoSEQ multiplex PCR; TCRdb keeps in-frame clones, though not all of them. The sample carries about 170,000 clones, 80% recorded once. The sample comprised PBMCs. The receptors here all came from a woman aged 45 to 65 in good health and CMV-seropositive. CDR3s include the opening cysteine and the closing phenylalanine or tryptophan. Fields, in order: J gene, V gene, D gene, clone size, CDR3 DNA, CDR3 protein. The D gene is left open where the match is weak. Clone size is shown for a subset of rows, as once, few, many or a class of expanded clone.

TRBJ1-1 TRBV30 - - TGTGCCTGGAGTGTTTCCCTACCGTCCGGTTTTGATGAAGCTTTCTTT CAWSVSLPSGFDEAFF
TRBJ1-2 TRBV18 - - TGTGCCAGCTCTCTCCAGGGTTACGATGGCTACACCTTC CASSLQGYDGYTF
TRBJ2-3 TRBV9 TRBD1 - TGTGCCAGCAGCGGCGCCATCGGACAGGGAACAGATACGCAGTATTTT CASSGAIGQGTDTQYF
TRBJ1-6 TRBV7-9 TRBD1 - TGTGCCAGCAGCCCACGGACAGGGCATAGCTCCTATAATTCACCCCTCCACTTT CASSPRTGHSSYNSPLHF
TRBJ1-5 TRBV18 TRBD1 few TGTGCCAGCTCATCTGGACAGGGTGTAAGGCGCAATCAGCCCCAGCATTTT CASSSGQGVRRNQPQHF
TRBJ2-5 TRBV27 TRBD2 - TGTGCCAGCAGCCAATACGGACTAGCGGGCCAAGAGACCCAGTACTTC CASSQYGLAGQETQYF
TRBJ2-7 TRBV7-9 TRBD2 - TGTGCCAGCAGCCGACTAGCGGGGGGCTACGAGCAGTACTTC CASSRLAGGYEQYF
TRBJ2-3 TRBV7-6 - - TGTGCCAGCAGCTTAAGCAGGGGACCCACAGATACGCAGTATTTT CASSLSRGPTDTQYF
TRBJ1-1 TRBV4-1 - - TGCGCCAGCAGCCAAGATCGAAAGTTACAGTTTACAGAAGCTTTCTTT CASSQDRKLQFTEAFF
TRBJ2-7 TRBV21-1 - - TGTGCCAGCAGCGAGGAATTGAGGTCCTACGAGCAGTACTTC CASSEELRSYEQYF
TRBJ2-3 TRBV7-2 TRBD2 - TGTGCCAGCAGCTTACTAGCGGGAGGGCCAGATACGCAGTATTTT CASSLLAGGPDTQYF
TRBJ1-5 TRBV4-2 - - TGTGCCAGCAGCCTATGGGGGGGGTACCAGCCCCAGCATTTT CASSLWGGYQPQHF
TRBJ2-5 TRBV30 TRBD2 - TGTGCCTGCGCAACGGGAGGGCTAGAGACCCAGTACTTC CACATGGLETQYF
TRBJ2-7 TRBV27 - - TGTGCCAGCAGTTCCCTGATAATTAAGAGCTCCTACGAGCAGTACTTC CASSSLIIKSSYEQYF
TRBJ2-2 TRBV7-3 TRBD2 - TGTGCCAGCAGCCCCCTTGGGGCGGGAGCGGGGACCGGGGAGCTGTTTTTT CASSPLGAGAGTGELFF
TRBJ2-7 TRBV7-2 - - TGTGCCAGCAGCTTGGGTGGGGGGGCAAGCTCCTACGAGCAGTACTTC CASSLGGGASSYEQYF
TRBJ2-2 TRBV5-4 - - TGTGCCAGCAGCTGGGGGCGGTTAGGACTGAGCACCGGGGAGCTGTTTTTT CASSWGRLGLSTGELFF
TRBJ1-1 TRBV6-4 TRBD1 - TGTGCCAGCAGAGATACAGGGGAGGTAGGTCGGACTGAAGCTTTCTTT CASRDTGEVGRTEAFF
TRBJ2-3 TRBV19 TRBD2 - TGTGCCAGTAGTATGACAGCGGGAGAAGGCACAGATACGCAGTATTTT CASSMTAGEGTDTQYF
TRBJ2-2 TRBV5-4 TRBD1 - TGTGCCAGCAGCCCCCCATCTCGGACAGGGAACACCGGGGAGCTGTTTTTT CASSPPSRTGNTGELFF
TRBJ2-3 TRBV7-8 TRBD1 - TGTGCCAGCAGACCCAACAGGGGCGCAGATACGCAGTATTTT CASRPNRGADTQYF
TRBJ2-7 TRBV5-1 TRBD2 - TGCGCCAGCAGCGTGTCCGGGACTAGCGGGAGGGGACAGTACTTC CASSVSGTSGRGQYF
TRBJ2-7 TRBV7-2 TRBD2 - TGTGCCAGCAGCTCAAGCGGGGGGAAGTACGAGCAGTACTTC CASSSSGGKYEQYF
TRBJ2-1 TRBV19 TRBD2 - TGTGCCAGTAGTAGAATTAGGACTAGCGGGGGGCAAGAGCAGTTCTTC CASSRIRTSGGQEQFF
TRBJ1-2 TRBV28 - - TGTGCCAGCAGTTTAGGACAGAACTATGGCTACACCTTC CASSLGQNYGYTF
TRBJ1-2 TRBV9 - - TGTGCCAGCAGCTCCGAGTTTCGATCTGGCTACACCTTC CASSSEFRSGYTF
TRBJ2-3 TRBV18 - - TGTGCCAGCCAGCCGAGGGGGGGTTACACAGATACGCAGTATTTT CASQPRGGYTDTQYF
TRBJ1-6 TRBV6-5 - - TGTGCCAGCAGTTACTCCCGGGAGACACCCCTCCACTTT CASSYSRETPLHF
TRBJ2-2 TRBV4-2 TRBD1 few TGTGCCAGCAGAAATCGGGGACAGAGTAACACCGGGGAGCTGTTTTTT CASRNRGQSNTGELFF
TRBJ1-4 TRBV6-5 - medium-sized TGTGCCAGCAGACCGACAGAGGCTAATGAAAAACTGTTTTTT CASRPTEANEKLFF
TRBJ1-2 TRBV5-4 - - TGTGCCAGCAGCCACGCCGGGACATTAGCCGACACCTTC CASSHAGTLADTF
TRBJ1-3 TRBV4-2 TRBD1 - TGTGCCAGCAGCCAGAACGCAAGGGGGCCGAACACCATATATTTT CASSQNARGPNTIYF
TRBJ2-1 TRBV5-1 - - TGCGCCAGCAGCCCCTCTGAGGTCTCCTACAATGAGCAGTTCTTC CASSPSEVSYNEQFF
TRBJ1-3 TRBV6-5 TRBD1 - TGTGCCAGCAGGCCTCCCGGGACAGGGATTCGCACCATATATTTT CASRPPGTGIRTIYF
TRBJ1-2 TRBV9 - - TGTGCCAGCAGCGGATGGGCAGATGGCTACACCTTC CASSGWADGYTF
TRBJ2-7 TRBV28 TRBD1 few TGTGCCAGCGGTGACAGGGGGCTGCACGAGCAGTACTTC CASGDRGLHEQYF
TRBJ2-1 TRBV27 - - TGTGCCAGCAGTTTAATGAGCTCCTACAATGAGCAGTTCTTC CASSLMSSYNEQFF
TRBJ1-5 TRBV7-8 TRBD1 - TGTGCCAGCAGCCCCCGACAGGGGGGTCAGCCCCAGCATTTT CASSPRQGGQPQHF
TRBJ1-2 TRBV9 - - TGTGCCAGCAGCGAAGCAGGGAACTATGGCTACACCTTC CASSEAGNYGYTF
TRBJ2-5 TRBV12-5 TRBD2 - TGTGCTAGTGCTAGGAGTCTAGCGGAGCAAGAGACCCAGTACTTC CASARSLAEQETQYF
TRBJ2-3 TRBV6-6 - - TGTGCCAGCAGTTATCAGGCAGGTACAGATACGCAGTATTTT CASSYQAGTDTQYF
TRBJ1-1 TRBV19 TRBD1 - TGTGCCAGTAGTTCTTCTAGACAGGGGGCTGGAATTGGGACTGAAGCTTTCTTT CASSSSRQGAGIGTEAFF
TRBJ2-1 TRBV5-1 - few TGCGCCAGCAGCTTGGTGAGCGAGAACAATGAGCAGTTCTTC CASSLVSENNEQFF
TRBJ1-3 TRBV4-3 TRBD1 - TGCGCCAGCAGCCAGGGGGACAGGGGCTCTGGAAACACCATATATTTT CASSQGDRGSGNTIYF
TRBJ2-5 TRBV5-8 - - TGTGCCAGCAGCTTGGTTCGGGGCGGGACGGAGACCCAGTACTTC CASSLVRGGTETQYF
TRBJ1-2 TRBV4-3 - - TGCGCCAGCAGTCACACTAGGGCAAATGGCTACACCTTC CASSHTRANGYTF
TRBJ1-4 TRBV6-5 TRBD1 - TGTGCCAGCAGGGACAGGGGGCGAATTGAAAAACTGTTTTTT CASRDRGRIEKLFF
TRBJ2-7 TRBV25-1 - few TGTGCCAGCAGCGCCAGGGGATACGAGCAGTACTTC CASSARGYEQYF
TRBJ2-2 TRBV5-4 TRBD1 - TGTGCCAGCAGGCCCAACAGGGGATCCACCGGGGAGCTGTTTTTT CASRPNRGSTGELFF
TRBJ1-5 TRBV15 - - TGTGCCACCAGCAGCTTTGGGCTCTATAGCAATCAGCCCCAGCATTTT CATSSFGLYSNQPQHF
TRBJ2-7 TRBV11-2 TRBD1 - TGTGCCAGCAGCACCGGGACAGGATCCTACGAGCAGTACTTC CASSTGTGSYEQYF
TRBJ2-1 TRBV15 TRBD2 - TGTGCCACCAGCAGAGGCTTCGGACTAGTCAATGAGCAGTTCTTC CATSRGFGLVNEQFF
TRBJ2-7 TRBV5-4 TRBD1 - TGTGCCAGCAGCCTCCGGGACAGGGCGCGGTACGAGCAGTACTTC CASSLRDRARYEQYF
TRBJ1-1 TRBV30 - - TGTGCCTGGAGCCCATTTGGGGCGCACACTGAAGCTTTCTTT CAWSPFGAHTEAFF
TRBJ2-4 TRBV6-5 TRBD2 - TGTGCCAGCAGTTCCCTAGCGGGGGGGGCCAAAAACATTCAGTACTTC CASSSLAGGAKNIQYF
TRBJ2-5 TRBV15 TRBD2 - TGTGCCACCAGCAGAGTAAGGGAAGCGGGGCAAGAGACCCAGTACTTC CATSRVREAGQETQYF
TRBJ1-2 TRBV6-6 - - TGTGCCAGCAAGTCGGGGATTCTATACTATGGCTACACCTTC CASKSGILYYGYTF
TRBJ1-2 TRBV9 - - TGTGCCAGCAGCGCTACTACGTGGGGCTTTGATGGCTACACCTTC CASSATTWGFDGYTF